In this sample, the clone carrying this T cell receptor (beta chain) turned up a few times. The antigen remains undetermined. The sample is drawn from a study of T cells in Graves' hyperthyroidism and ophthalmopathy. Study-level results: The authors' 13 V-J model separated ophthalmopathy from stable hyperthyroidism.

Predating any ophthalmopathy symptoms, the blood sample was taken at first hyperthyroidism diagnosis. The CDR3 covers 15 residues. The trim removed 3 bases at V and 3 bases at J, leaving 5 bases unmatched. CDR1 and CDR2 from the germline V gene are SEHNR and FQNEAQ (reference sequence). TCR beta CDR3 regions were amplified from RNA. First-round RT-PCR of the TCR CDR3 relied on the HTBI primer set. TCRdb re-analysed the multiplex PCR reads in MiXCR, keeping a single row per CDR3 protein. Among a few hundred thousand distinct CDR3 sequences listed, less than 15% were seen once. The sequence derives from a young man with Graves' hyperthyroidism that later progressed to Graves' ophthalmopathy. The sample consisted of blood. The V and J genes are TRBV7-9 and TRBJ1-5, with 7 bases lining up with TRBD1. CDR3 DNA: TGTGCCAGCAGCTTGACAGGGAGCCCCAATCAGCCCCAGCATTTT. This gives the protein CASSLTGSPNQPQHF.